A single sample is the source of the 28 T cell receptor beta chains below, sequenced in a study of shared clonotypes between healthy human individuals. Here immunoSEQ multiplex PCR was the method, and the copy in TCRdb shows in-frame clones only, minus some. Here the sample spans roughly 500,000 clones, around 75% being singletons. The source material was PBMCs. Receptor source: a woman aged 35 to 49 in good health. Some clones in this sample may be carry-over from other donors' samples.

The V gene is TRBV2, the J gene TRBJ2-5, with 13 bases fitting TRBD2. From germline, CDR1 is SNHLY and CDR2 FYNNEI. The CDR3 totals 16 residues. The V and J ends lost 5 bases and 2 bases, in that order; junction bases with no gene match: 5. CDR3: CASSRKGLAGQETQYF. CDR3 sequence (DNA): TGTGCCAGCAGTCGAAAGGGACTAGCGGGGCAAGAGACCCAGTACTTC.

This CDR3 reads CASSLNPGANYGYTF. The CDR3 DNA is TGTGCCAGCAGCTTAAATCCCGGGGCTAACTATGGCTACACCTTC. The J gene is TRBJ1-2, the V gene TRBV7-2; D not resolved. Germline CDR1 is SGHTA and CDR2 is FQGNSA. The V gene lost 2 bases and the J gene lost 0 bases, with 10 bases spanning the gap. The CDR3 is made up of 15 amino acids.

J is TRBJ2-7 and V is TRBV28, with 8 bases fitting TRBD1. Germline CDR1 is MDHEN and CDR2 is SYDVKM. The CDR3 sequence is 14 residues long. V was clipped by 5 bases and J by 4 bases; unmatched bases: 7. CDR3 sequence: CASSLDRGGYEQYF. CDR3 nucleotide sequence: TGTGCCAGCAGTCTCGACAGGGGTGGGTACGAGCAGTACTTC.

V gene TRBV5-1 combines with J gene TRBJ2-1; the match to TRBD2 covers 13 bases. The CDR3 totals 17 residues. Looked up from germline, CDR1 is SGHRS and CDR2 is YFSETQ. V lost 0 bases, J lost 15 bases, and 15 bases stayed unmatched. The CDR3 sequence: CASSLGSGTSGNSKVFF. The DNA for the CDR3 is TGCGCCAGCAGCTTGGGGTCGGGGACTAGCGGGAACTCCAAGGTGTTCTTC.

This chain connects TRBV9 to TRBJ2-5; unclear D gene. In germline, CDR1 is SGDLS, CDR2 YYNGEE. V was shortened by 0 bases and J by 3 bases, with 12 bases between the two germline ends. The CDR3 sequence is 15 residues long. The CDR3 reads CASSVGRQPEETQYF. CDR3 coding DNA: TGTGCCAGCAGCGTAGGGCGCCAGCCGGAAGAGACCCAGTACTTC.

On this clone itself: Other nucleotide sequences in the sample specify the same CDR3. The chain employs TRBV7-2 and TRBJ2-1, with 8 positions matching TRBD2. The length of the CDR3 is 16 residues. Germline CDR1 and CDR2: SGHTA and FQGNSA. V was clipped by 0 bases and J by 4 bases; unmatched bases: 5. The CDR3 protein is CASSLAGTSRYNEQFF. The CDR3 DNA reads as TGTGCCAGCAGCTTAGCCGGGACTAGTAGGTACAATGAGCAGTTCTTC.

The chain combines TRBV5-4 with TRBJ2-2; 11 bases match TRBD1. The germline CDR1 and CDR2 sequences are SGHNT and YYREEE (reference sequence). The CDR3 totals 16 residues. With V trimmed by 4 bases and J by 7 bases, 9 bases remained unmatched. The CDR3 DNA reads TGTGCCAGCAGCCTACGCAGGACAGGGGGCCTCGGGGAGCTGTTTTTT. Translation gives CASSLRRTGGLGELFF.

This chain joins TRBV7-2 and TRBJ2-3, with 8 bases fitting TRBD2. CDR1 and CDR2 (germline): SGHTA, FQGNSA. This CDR3 spans 14 amino acids. With V trimmed by 4 bases and J by 6 bases, 6 bases remained unmatched. CDR3 amino acids: CASSSTGGLDTQYF. The CDR3 DNA sequence: TGTGCCAGCAGCTCTACGGGAGGGTTGGATACGCAGTATTTT. Drawing the rest from reference TRBV7-2 and TRBJ2-3, the complete variable domain is GAGVSQSPSNKVTEKGKDVELRCDPISGHTALYWYRQSLGQGLEFLIYFQGNSAPDKSGLPSDRFSAERTGGSVSTLTIQRTQQEDSAVYLCASSSTGGLDTQYFGPGTRLTVL.

This clone was seen a few times. This rearrangement joins TRBV5-1 to TRBJ2-1, with 9 bases identical to TRBD2. In germline, CDR1 is SGHRS, CDR2 YFSETQ. This CDR3 has 17 amino acids. J lost 3 bases, V lost 4 bases, and 11 bases had no gene match. The CDR3 loop is CASSDGNGLAHYNEQFF. CDR3 bases: TGCGCCAGCAGCGACGGCAACGGACTAGCGCACTACAATGAGCAGTTCTTC.

For this clone: Mismatch with germline at one junction end may stem from a read error. The chain recombines TRBV7-2 with TRBJ1-1, with D unclear. The germline V gene has CDR1 SGHTA and CDR2 FQGNSA. The CDR3 loop spans 13 amino acids. In DNA form, the CDR3 reads TGTGCCAGCAGCGGCGGGTGGAGCACTGAGGCTTTCTTT. This sequence encodes CASSGGWSTEAFF. Full variable domain (remainder filled in from reference TRBV7-2 and TRBJ1-1): GAGVSQSPSNKVTEKGKDVELRCDPISGHTALYWYRQSLGQGLEFLIYFQGNSAPDKSGLPSDRFSAERTGGSVSTLTIQRTQQEDSAVYLCASSGGWSTEAFFGQGTRLTVV.

This chain links TRBV11-2 with TRBJ2-7; a weak D match, TRBD2 (5 bases). Per germline, CDR1 SGHAT and CDR2 FQNNGV. The germline V and J ends were trimmed by 5 bases and 0 bases, with 11 bases remaining between them. The length of the CDR3 is 14 residues. The CDR3 coding sequence is TGTGCCAGCAGCCTGGACTTTAGCTCCTACGAGCAGTACTTC. Translation gives CASSLDFSSYEQYF.

The V call is TRBV10-3, the J call TRBJ2-7, with TRBD1 as a possible D gene (5 bases). Per the germline V gene, CDR1 is ENHRY and CDR2 is SYGVKD. Trimming removed 6 bases from V and 0 bases from J, with 9 bases in between. This CDR3 has 13 residues. CDR3 amino acids: CAIRDTASYEQYF. The DNA of the CDR3 is TGTGCCATCAGGGACACCGCCTCCTACGAGCAGTACTTC.

CDR3 in amino acids: CASSFRLAGEQYF. The CDR3 DNA reads as TGTGCCAGCAGTTTTAGGCTAGCTGGAGAGCAGTACTTC. This chain links TRBV28 with TRBJ2-5, with a weak D call TRBD2 (5 bases). The CDR3 is 13 residues long. Germline loops: CDR1 MDHEN, CDR2 SYDVKM. The V and J ends lost 3 bases and 11 bases respectively, with 16 bases between them.

This clone was seen many times. The chain has TRBV6-4 and TRBJ2-2; 7 positions agree with TRBD1. V gave up 4 bases and J gave up 3 bases; unmatched junction bases: 2. The CDR3 length is 14 residues. Germline loops: CDR1 MRHNA, CDR2 SNTAGT. DNA of the CDR3: TGTGCCAGCAGTGTAGGGACAGACACCGGGGAGCTGTTTTTT. Protein: CASSVGTDTGELFF.

The genes are TRBV9 and TRBJ2-2, with no clear D. The ends were cut back, 0 bases at V and 8 bases at J, with 8 bases in the middle. Germline CDR1 SGDLS, CDR2 YYNGEE. The CDR3 runs 13 residues. The CDR3 here is CASSVVGSGELFF. The CDR3 region has the DNA TGTGCCAGCAGCGTAGTAGGGTCGGGGGAGCTGTTTTTT. The full variable domain, rest sourced from reference TRBV9 and TRBJ2-2, is DSGVTQTPKHLITATGQRVTLRCSPRSGDLSVYWYQQSLDQGLQFLIQYYNGEERAKGNILERFSAQQFPDLHSELNLSSLELGDSALYFCASSVVGSGELFFGEGSRLTVL.

The V and J genes are TRBV6-5 and TRBJ2-2; weak D call: TRBD1 (5 bases). Deletions cut 7 bases from V and 1 base from J, with 10 bases between. Germline-derived CDR1 and CDR2 are MNHEY and SVGAGI. The CDR3 covers 14 residues. The CDR3 nucleotides are TGTGCCAGCAAAAAAACAGGGAACACCGGGGAGCTGTTTTTT. This sequence encodes CASKKTGNTGELFF.

In DNA, the CDR3 is TGTGCCAGTAGTTGGACAGGGAAGTCCTACAATGAGCAGTTCTTC. This encodes CASSWTGKSYNEQFF. V and J are TRBV19 and TRBJ2-1, with 8 bases identical to TRBD1. The ends lost 5 bases at V and 1 base at J; junction bases unmatched: 4. The germline gives CDR1 LNHDA, CDR2 SQIVND (reference sequence). The CDR3 totals 15 residues.

This clone appeared a few times. This chain uses TRBV29-1 with TRBJ1-2, with 10 nucleotides matching TRBD1. The CDR3 extends over 11 amino acids. V shed 6 bases, J shed 12 bases, and the junction held 7 bases outside the gene matches. Germline assignment: CDR1 SQVTM and CDR2 ANQGSEA. CDR3 sequence: CSVTGTGVNTF. Written as DNA, the CDR3 is TGCAGCGTCACCGGGACAGGGGTGAACACCTTC.

V is TRBV5-1 and J is TRBJ2-1, with TRBD1 matching 7 bases. Germline loops: CDR1 SGHRS, CDR2 YFSETQ. The CDR3 runs 15 residues. Trimming removed 2 bases from V and 4 bases from J; junction bases left unmatched: 6. This CDR3 is CASSLTGVGYNEQFF. As DNA, the CDR3 is TGCGCCAGCAGCTTAACAGGGGTTGGATACAATGAGCAGTTCTTC.

This clone was observed a few times. Here the CDR3 DNA reads TGTGCCAGCGGGGGGACAGTTTCCTACGAGCAGTACTTC. Translated: CASGGTVSYEQYF. The chain couples TRBV9 to TRBJ2-7; D may be TRBD1 (7 bases). Germline V gene lookup returns CDR1 SGDLS and CDR2 YYNGEE. CDR3 length: 13 residues. The V end lost 7 bases, the J end lost 1 base, and 12 bases lay between the germline ends.

This clone has a handful of counts. The DNA of the CDR3 is TGTGCCAGTAGTAACGGGTATGGGACAGCCCGATCAACGAGTGGCTACACCTTC. Its translation is CASSNGYGTARSTSGYTF. V gene TRBV19 combines with J gene TRBJ1-2; 7 bases are a match to TRBD1. This CDR3 contains 18 residues. Trimming took 4 bases from V and 7 from J; bases not matched to a gene: 21. The germline V gene encodes CDR1 LNHDA and CDR2 SQIVND (reference sequence).

This rearrangement joins TRBV2 to TRBJ2-7; 9 bases match TRBD2. CDR1 and CDR2 from the germline V gene are SNHLY and FYNNEI. Trimming removed 4 bases from V and 2 bases from J; junction bases left unmatched: 6. The CDR3 has 15 residues. As DNA, the CDR3 is TGTGCCAGCAGTGGAGGGGGCGGGAGGGCCTACGAGCAGTACTTC. Translation: CASSGGGGRAYEQYF.

The CDR3 region is CASSEALRRELYEQYF. CDR3 bases: TGTGCCAGCAGTGAAGCGCTTCGGCGGGAGCTGTACGAGCAGTACTTC. The rearrangement uses TRBV6-1 and TRBJ2-7, with TRBD2 matching over 7 bases. CDR1 and CDR2 from the germline V gene are MNHNS and SASEGT. This CDR3 is built from 16 residues. The trim removed 0 bases at V and 4 bases at J, leaving 9 bases unmatched.

The chain combines TRBV6-1 with TRBJ2-1, with D possibly TRBD2 on 6 matching bases. Trimming took off 8 bases at V and 4 bases at J, with 12 bases between the two ends. CDR3 length equals 13 residues. The germline CDR1 and CDR2 sequences are MNHNS and SASEGT. The CDR3 sequence: CASVRREYNEQFF. Here the CDR3 DNA reads TGTGCCAGCGTCAGGAGGGAATACAATGAGCAGTTCTTC.

This chain links TRBV4-2 with TRBJ1-4, with D perhaps matching TRBD1 (5 bases). Germline CDR1 and CDR2: LGHNA and YNFKEQ. Between the trimmed V and J ends, which lost 4 bases and 7 bases, there was a span of 16 bases. The CDR3 length is 15 residues. CDR3 region: CASSRGTGGSEKLFF. DNA of the CDR3: TGTGCCAGCAGCCGAGGGACGGGAGGAAGTGAAAAACTGTTTTTT.

The CDR3 loop is CASSQGAATETQYF. The CDR3 bases are TGTGCCAGCAGCCAAGGCGCTGCAACTGAGACCCAGTACTTC. The chain uses TRBV14 and TRBJ2-5; D remains ambiguous. CDR3 length: 14 residues. CDR1 SGHDN and CDR2 FVKESK come from the germline V gene. Trimming cost V 1 base and J 5 bases, with 11 bases left between them.

This clone was counted at least ten times. The chain links TRBV2 to TRBJ2-7; no reliable D call. Between the trimmed V and J ends, which lost 4 bases and 2 bases, there was a span of 6 bases. This CDR3 contains 12 residues. CDR1 and CDR2 (germline): SNHLY, FYNNEI. CDR3 bases: TGTGCCAGCAGTGCCACGGCCTACGAGCAGTACTTC. The encoded protein is CASSATAYEQYF.

The chain links TRBV6-6 to TRBJ2-5, with D unclear. The CDR3 loop spans 15 amino acids. Germline CDR1 reads MNHNY; CDR2 reads SVGAGI (reference sequence). The V and J ends lost 5 bases and 0 bases respectively, with 13 bases between them. The CDR3 DNA follows: TGTGCCAGCAGTCCAGGAACGGGTAACCAAGAGACCCAGTACTTC. This translates into CASSPGTGNQETQYF.